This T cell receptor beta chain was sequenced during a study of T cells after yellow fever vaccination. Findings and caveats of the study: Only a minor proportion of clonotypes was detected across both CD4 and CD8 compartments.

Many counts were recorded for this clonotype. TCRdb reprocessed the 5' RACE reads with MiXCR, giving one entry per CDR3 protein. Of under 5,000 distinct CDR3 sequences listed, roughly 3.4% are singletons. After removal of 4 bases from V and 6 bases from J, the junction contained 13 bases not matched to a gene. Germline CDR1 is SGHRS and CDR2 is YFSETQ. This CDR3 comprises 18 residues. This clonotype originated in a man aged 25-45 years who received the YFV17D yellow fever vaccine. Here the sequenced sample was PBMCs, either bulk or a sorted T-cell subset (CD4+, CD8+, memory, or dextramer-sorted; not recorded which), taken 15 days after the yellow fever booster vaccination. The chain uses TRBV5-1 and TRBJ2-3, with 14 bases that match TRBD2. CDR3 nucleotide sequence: TGCGCCAGCAGCATCTACCTGGGACTAGCGGGAGTATTCGATACGCAGTATTTT. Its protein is CASSIYLGLAGVFDTQYF.